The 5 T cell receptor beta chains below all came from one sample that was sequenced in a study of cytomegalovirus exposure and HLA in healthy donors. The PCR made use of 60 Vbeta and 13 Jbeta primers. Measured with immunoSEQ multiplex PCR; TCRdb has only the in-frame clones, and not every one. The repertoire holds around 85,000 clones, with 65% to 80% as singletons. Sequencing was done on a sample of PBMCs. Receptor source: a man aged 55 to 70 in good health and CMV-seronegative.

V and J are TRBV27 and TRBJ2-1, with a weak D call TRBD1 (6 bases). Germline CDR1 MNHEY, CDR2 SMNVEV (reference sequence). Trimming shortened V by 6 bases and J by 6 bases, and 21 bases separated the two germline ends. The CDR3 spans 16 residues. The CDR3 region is CASSHGQPWMGNEQFF. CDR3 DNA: TGTGCCAGCAGCCATGGACAGCCCTGGATGGGCAATGAGCAGTTCTTC.

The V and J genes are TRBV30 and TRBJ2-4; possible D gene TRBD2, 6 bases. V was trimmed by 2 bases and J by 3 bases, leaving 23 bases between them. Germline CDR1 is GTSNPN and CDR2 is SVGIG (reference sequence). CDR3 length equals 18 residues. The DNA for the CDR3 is TGTGCCTGGAGTCGGGAAGAAAGCAATCCCGGGGGCAAAAACATTCAGTACTTC. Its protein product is CAWSREESNPGGKNIQYF.

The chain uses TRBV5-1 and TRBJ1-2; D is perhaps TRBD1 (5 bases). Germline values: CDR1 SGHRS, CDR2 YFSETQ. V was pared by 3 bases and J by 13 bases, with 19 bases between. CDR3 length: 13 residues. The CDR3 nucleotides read TGCGCCAGCAGCTACCAAGCTGGGCAGGGTTTCACCTTC. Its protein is CASSYQAGQGFTF.

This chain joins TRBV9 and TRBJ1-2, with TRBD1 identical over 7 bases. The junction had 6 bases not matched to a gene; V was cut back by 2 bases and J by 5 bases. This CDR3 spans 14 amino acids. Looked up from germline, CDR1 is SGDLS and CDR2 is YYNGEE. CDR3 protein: CASSVRDSPYGYTF. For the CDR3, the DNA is TGTGCCAGCAGCGTGAGGGACAGTCCTTATGGCTACACCTTC.

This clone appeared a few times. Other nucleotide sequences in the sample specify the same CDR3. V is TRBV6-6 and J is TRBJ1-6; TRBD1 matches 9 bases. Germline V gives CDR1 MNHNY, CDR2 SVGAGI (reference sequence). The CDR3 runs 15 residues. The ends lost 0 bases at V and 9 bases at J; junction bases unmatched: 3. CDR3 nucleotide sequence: TGTGCCAGCAGTTACTCGGGACAGGGCGCTTCACCCCTCCACTTT. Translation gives CASSYSGQGASPLHF.